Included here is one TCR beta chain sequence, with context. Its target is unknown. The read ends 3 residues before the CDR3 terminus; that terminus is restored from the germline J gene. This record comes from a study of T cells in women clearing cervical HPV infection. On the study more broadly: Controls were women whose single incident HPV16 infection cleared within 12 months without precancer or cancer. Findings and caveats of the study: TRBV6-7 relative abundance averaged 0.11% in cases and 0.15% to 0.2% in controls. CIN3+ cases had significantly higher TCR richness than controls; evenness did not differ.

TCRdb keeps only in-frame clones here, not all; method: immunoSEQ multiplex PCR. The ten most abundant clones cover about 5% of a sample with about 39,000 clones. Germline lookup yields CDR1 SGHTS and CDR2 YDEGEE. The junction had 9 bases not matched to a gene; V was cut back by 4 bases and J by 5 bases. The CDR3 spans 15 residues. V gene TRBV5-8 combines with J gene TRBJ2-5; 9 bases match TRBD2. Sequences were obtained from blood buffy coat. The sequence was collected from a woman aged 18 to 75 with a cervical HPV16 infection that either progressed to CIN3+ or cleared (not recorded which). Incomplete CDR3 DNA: TGTGCCAGCAGCCCCGTGGCGGGGGGGCTGGAGACC. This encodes CASSPVAGGLET. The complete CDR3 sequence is CASSPVAGGLETQYF.